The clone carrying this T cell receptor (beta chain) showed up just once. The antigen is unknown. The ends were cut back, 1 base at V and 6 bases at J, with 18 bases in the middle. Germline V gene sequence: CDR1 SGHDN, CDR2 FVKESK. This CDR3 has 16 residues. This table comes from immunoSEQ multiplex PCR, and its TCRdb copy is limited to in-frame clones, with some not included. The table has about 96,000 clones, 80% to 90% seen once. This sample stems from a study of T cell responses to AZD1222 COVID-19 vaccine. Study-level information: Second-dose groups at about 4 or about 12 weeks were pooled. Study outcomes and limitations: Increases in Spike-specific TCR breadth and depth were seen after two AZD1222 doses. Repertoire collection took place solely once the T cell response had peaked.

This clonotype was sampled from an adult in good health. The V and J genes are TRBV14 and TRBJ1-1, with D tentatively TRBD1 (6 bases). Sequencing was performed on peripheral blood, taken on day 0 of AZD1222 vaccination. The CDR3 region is CASSQGFVAGAAEAFF. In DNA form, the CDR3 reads TGTGCCAGCAGCCAAGGTTTTGTGGCAGGGGCTGCTGAAGCTTTCTTT.